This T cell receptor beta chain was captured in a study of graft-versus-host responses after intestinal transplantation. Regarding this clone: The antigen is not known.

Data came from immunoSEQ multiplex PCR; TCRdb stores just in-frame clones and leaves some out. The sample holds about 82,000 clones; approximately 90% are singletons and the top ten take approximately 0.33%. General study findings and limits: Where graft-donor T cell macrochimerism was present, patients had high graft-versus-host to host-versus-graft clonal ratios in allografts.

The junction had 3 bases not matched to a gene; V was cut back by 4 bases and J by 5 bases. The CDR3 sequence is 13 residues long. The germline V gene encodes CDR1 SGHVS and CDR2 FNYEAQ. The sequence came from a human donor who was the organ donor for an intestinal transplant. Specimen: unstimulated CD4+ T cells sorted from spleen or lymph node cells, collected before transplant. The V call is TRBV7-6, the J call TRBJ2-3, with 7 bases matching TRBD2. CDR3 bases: TGTGCCAGCAGCTGGGGGGGAATAGATACGCAGTATTTT. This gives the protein CASSWGGIDTQYF.